This T cell receptor (beta chain) was documented in a study of CD8+ T cells in alopecia areata. The wider study: It was oral tofacitinib, at 5 to 10 mg twice daily, that treated patients received. Findings and limits, study-wide: Elevated clonality characterized lesional scalp relative to normal scalp, particularly in alopecia totalis/universalis. Scalp clonality and expanded CD8+ clones among the top 100 showed significant decreases with tofacitinib.

This clone has only a few counts. The antigen is not known. As for treatment: oral pan-JAK inhibitor, 5-10 mg twice daily. Lesional scalp punch biopsies and peripheral blood were collected from alopecia areata patients. The sequencing template was cDNA reverse transcribed from extracted RNA. Data came from immunoSEQ multiplex PCR; TCRdb stores just in-frame clones and leaves some out. This sample yields about 200,000 clones, of which about two fifths are seen a single time; around 0.48% belongs to the top ten. V shed 6 bases and J 1 base; nucleotides not matched to a gene: 3. The germline CDR1 and CDR2 sequences are SQVTM and ANQGSEA. The CDR3 is 12 residues long.

The chain couples TRBV29-1 to TRBJ2-7; 7 bases agree with TRBD1. This receptor was obtained from a human donor with alopecia areata. The specimen comprised CD4+ T cells sorted from blood, sampled at roughly week 30, from a patient treated with tofacitinib. CDR3 protein: CSVQGQSYEQYF. CDR3 nucleotide sequence: TGCAGCGTGCAGGGACAGTCCTACGAGCAGTACTTC.